Each of the 23 T cell receptor beta chains below was sequenced from the same sample in a study of control samples from healthy donors and cancer patients. The data were produced by immunoSEQ multiplex PCR, yet TCRdb's version contains in-frame clones alone and is incomplete. Of about 130,000 clones listed, about 88% were seen once; the top ten hold more than 2.5%. Sequencing used blood. The receptors shown here come from a man aged 50 to 59 in good health.

The chain recombines TRBV20-1 with TRBJ2-2; no clear D. CDR1 and CDR2 from the germline V gene are DFQATT and SNEGSKA (reference sequence). V lost 3 bases, J lost 4 bases, and 6 bases lay in between. This CDR3 has 12 amino acids. The CDR3 sequence: CSASKVTGELFF. The CDR3 DNA reads as TGCAGTGCTAGTAAGGTCACCGGGGAGCTGTTTTTT.

The V call is TRBV5-5, the J call TRBJ1-1; tentatively, D is TRBD1 (5 bases). The CDR3 is made up of 14 amino acids. V lost 2 bases and J 1 base, leaving 9 bases between the germline ends. CDR1 is SGHKS, CDR2 YYEKEE, per germline (reference sequence). The CDR3 bases are TGTGCCAGCAGCTTTTTCGGGGGGAACACTGAAGCTTTCTTT. Protein sequence: CASSFFGGNTEAFF.

The chain links TRBV20-1 to TRBJ2-3; 10 bases are a match to TRBD2. The trim removed 6 bases at V and 0 bases at J, leaving 9 bases unmatched. This CDR3 has 16 residues. Germline V gene data show CDR1 as DFQATT and CDR2 as SNEGSKA (reference sequence). CDR3 in DNA: TGCAGTGCCAGTAGCGGGGGGTCCGTTAGCACAGATACGCAGTATTTT. Protein sequence: CSASSGGSVSTDTQYF.

The chain carries TRBV11-3 and TRBJ2-3; D uncertain. Germline assignment: CDR1 SGHNT and CDR2 YENEEA. CDR3 length: 15 amino acids. The V gene lost 5 bases and the J gene lost 1 base, with 13 bases spanning the gap. CDR3 amino acids: CASSLVASRTDTQYF. In DNA, the CDR3 is TGTGCCAGCAGCCTAGTGGCCAGTCGCACAGATACGCAGTATTTT.

The chain employs TRBV28 and TRBJ2-7; D possibly corresponds to TRBD1 (6 bases). The CDR3 consists of 13 residues. Trimming took off 9 bases at V and 0 bases at J, with 12 bases between the two ends. Germline-derived CDR1 and CDR2 are MDHEN and SYDVKM. The CDR3 coding sequence is TGTGCCAGTCTTAAGGGGGTCTCCTACGAGCAGTACTTC. It translates to CASLKGVSYEQYF.

The J gene is TRBJ2-3, the V gene TRBV10-2; no reliable D call. Per germline, CDR1 WSHSY and CDR2 SAAADI. This CDR3 spans 12 amino acids. V was cut by 2 bases and J by 4 bases, with 4 bases left in between. The CDR3 here is CASSEPADTQYF. CDR3 bases: TGCGCCAGCAGTGAGCCGGCAGATACGCAGTATTTT.

V and J are TRBV10-3 and TRBJ1-6; perhaps TRBD1 as D (5 bases). V lost 8 bases and J 8 bases, leaving 13 bases between the germline ends. The CDR3 is 13 amino acids. Germline CDR1 reads ENHRY; CDR2 reads SYGVKD. CDR3 bases: TGTGCCATCTCTGGGACCTCATATTCACCCCTCCACTTT. Translation: CAISGTSYSPLHF.

The rearrangement links TRBV2 to TRBJ1-5, with D tentatively TRBD1 (5 bases). Germline CDR1 and CDR2: SNHLY and FYNNEI. Trimming took off 1 base at V and 11 bases at J, with 21 bases between the two ends. There are 16 residues in the CDR3. CDR3 in DNA: TGTGCCAGCAGTGAAGAACTACAGGTTTACGGAGGAGCCCAGCATTTT. It specifies CASSEELQVYGGAQHF.

This chain joins TRBV13 and TRBJ1-3, with 11 bases lining up with TRBD1. Germline V gene lookup returns CDR1 PRHDT and CDR2 FYEKMQ (reference sequence). After removal of 5 bases from V and 2 bases from J, the junction contained 2 bases not matched to a gene. The CDR3 runs 15 residues. Here the CDR3 DNA reads TGTGCCAGCAGCCCGGGACAGGGGGCTGGAAACACCATATATTTT. This sequence encodes CASSPGQGAGNTIYF.

V usage is TRBV2 and J usage is TRBJ2-3; TRBD2 is a possible D gene (6 bases). CDR1 and CDR2 (germline): SNHLY, FYNNEI. The ends were cut back, 7 bases at V and 1 base at J, with 9 bases in the middle. There are 13 residues in the CDR3. The CDR3 reads CASIWGGTDTQYF. CDR3 bases: TGTGCCAGCATCTGGGGGGGCACAGATACGCAGTATTTT.

The count of this clone is one. The chain combines TRBV30 with TRBJ1-1; tentatively, D is TRBD1 (5 bases). Trimming took off 5 bases at V and 1 base at J, with 14 bases between the two ends. Germline CDR1 reads GTSNPN; CDR2 reads SVGIG (reference sequence). The CDR3 runs 14 residues. CDR3 in DNA: TGTGCCTGGCGTGAAAGGGGTTCGAACACTGAAGCTTTCTTT. Protein: CAWRERGSNTEAFF.

DNA for the CDR3: TGTGCCAGCAGCGTAGGACTAGCGGGGACCGGGGAGCTGTTTTTT. It yields the protein CASSVGLAGTGELFF. The rearrangement joins TRBV9 to TRBJ2-2, with TRBD2 identical over 11 bases. Per germline, CDR1 SGDLS and CDR2 YYNGEE. CDR3 size: 15 residues. V shed 0 bases and J 5 bases; nucleotides not matched to a gene: 0.

The genes are TRBV7-8 and TRBJ1-2; tentatively, D is TRBD1 (6 bases). Germline-derived CDR1 and CDR2 are SGHVS and FQNEAQ. The CDR3 contains 15 residues. V was trimmed by 2 bases and J by 0 bases, leaving 10 bases between them. In nucleotides, the CDR3 is TGTGCCAGCAGCTTATTCGGGGGCACTAACTATGGCTACACCTTC. Its protein product is CASSLFGGTNYGYTF.

The chain employs TRBV18 and TRBJ1-6; 8 bases map to TRBD1. The trim removed 5 bases at V and 6 bases at J, leaving 3 bases unmatched. The CDR3 runs 14 residues. CDR1 and CDR2 from the germline V gene are KGHSH and LQKENI. Written as DNA, the CDR3 is TGTGCCAGCTCAACAGACAGGGGTAATTCACCCCTCCACTTT. Residues: CASSTDRGNSPLHF.

The rearrangement joins TRBV4-1 to TRBJ2-7; 10 nucleotides match TRBD1. The V gene end was trimmed by 6 bases and the J gene end by 0 bases; junction bases not matched to a gene: 5. The CDR3 covers 15 residues. CDR1 is MGHRA and CDR2 is YSYEKL in the germline V gene. The DNA of the CDR3 is TGCGCCAGCAGTCCCGGGACAGGGGTCTCCTACGAGCAGTACTTC. Its translation is CASSPGTGVSYEQYF.

V gene TRBV2 combines with J gene TRBJ2-5, with D possibly TRBD2 on 6 matching bases. The germline CDR1 and CDR2 sequences are SNHLY and FYNNEI. The CDR3 is made up of 18 amino acids. The V gene lost 2 bases and the J gene lost 5 bases, with 24 bases spanning the gap. CDR3 protein: CASSERLGTYDRGETQYF. The CDR3 region has the DNA TGTGCCAGCAGTGAAAGGCTTGGGACGTACGACCGGGGGGAGACCCAGTACTTC.

The rearrangement joins TRBV12-5 to TRBJ2-7; possibly TRBD2 for D (5 bases). The CDR3 sequence is 12 residues long. From germline, CDR1 is LGHNT and CDR2 FRNRAP. The CDR3 region is CASLGDSYEQYF. In nucleotides, the CDR3 is TGTGCATCTCTGGGAGACTCCTACGAGCAGTACTTC. Full variable domain (outside the CDR3, taken from reference TRBV12-5 and TRBJ2-7): DARVTQTPRHKVTEMGQEVTMRCQPILGHNTVFWYRQTMMQGLELLAYFRNRAPLDDSGMPKDRFSAEMPDATLATLKIQPSEPRDSAVYFCASLGDSYEQYFGPGTRLTVT.

V is TRBV4-1 and J is TRBJ2-2; 7 bases are shared with TRBD1. The germline gives CDR1 MGHRA, CDR2 YSYEKL. This CDR3 is built from 16 residues. V was pared by 0 bases and J by 5 bases, with 6 bases of the junction left unmatched. CDR3 amino acids: CASSQDDRVGTGELFF. The DNA of the CDR3 is TGCGCCAGCAGCCAAGATGACAGGGTGGGGACCGGGGAGCTGTTTTTT.

The rearrangement links TRBV28 to TRBJ2-2, with D maybe TRBD2 (5 bases). V was shortened by 8 bases and J by 2 bases, with 24 bases between the two germline ends. There are 18 residues in the CDR3. CDR1 is MDHEN and CDR2 is SYDVKM in the germline V gene. The CDR3 sequence: CASGTPGIDDANTGELFF. CDR3 nucleotides: TGTGCCAGCGGAACACCCGGGATCGACGATGCCAACACCGGGGAGCTGTTTTTT. Combining the CDR3 with reference TRBV28 and TRBJ2-2 gives the whole variable domain DVKVTQSSRYLVKRTGEKVFLECVQDMDHENMFWYRQDPGLGLRLIYFSYDVKMKEKGDIPEGYSVSREKKERFSLILESASTNQTSMYLCASGTPGIDDANTGELFFGEGSRLTVL.

This chain uses TRBV28 with TRBJ2-5, with 7 bases that match TRBD1. This CDR3 has 13 residues. Losses at the gene ends were 6 bases for V and 3 bases for J; bases not matched to a gene: 4. Germline V gene data show CDR1 as MDHEN and CDR2 as SYDVKM. This chain's CDR3 is CASRSGQKETQYF. CDR3 DNA sequence: TGTGCCAGCAGATCGGGACAGAAAGAGACCCAGTACTTC. The complete variable domain, with remaining parts taken from reference TRBV28 and TRBJ2-5, reads DVKVTQSSRYLVKRTGEKVFLECVQDMDHENMFWYRQDPGLGLRLIYFSYDVKMKEKGDIPEGYSVSREKKERFSLILESASTNQTSMYLCASRSGQKETQYFGPGTRLLVL.

This rearrangement joins TRBV7-9 to TRBJ2-7; D is ambiguous. The germline CDR1 and CDR2 sequences are SEHNR and FQNEAQ (reference sequence). The CDR3 runs 14 residues. Trimming removed 2 bases at V and 0 bases at J, with 8 bases between. The CDR3 loop reads CASSLSSHSYEQYF. CDR3 in DNA: TGTGCCAGCAGCTTATCCTCCCACTCCTACGAGCAGTACTTC.

V and J are TRBV11-2 and TRBJ2-7; D is ambiguous. CDR1 is SGHAT and CDR2 is FQNNGV in the germline V gene. The CDR3 extends over 18 amino acids. V gave up 5 bases and J gave up 0 bases, with 23 bases separating them. CDR3: CASSIIGSHVSPSYEQYF. The CDR3 coding sequence is TGTGCCAGCAGCATAATAGGATCCCATGTATCTCCCTCCTACGAGCAGTACTTC.

The chain has TRBV7-3 and TRBJ2-5, with 8 bases identical to TRBD1. CDR1 SGHTA and CDR2 FQGTGA come from the germline V gene. The CDR3 sequence is 16 residues long. V was pared by 4 bases and J by 5 bases, with 12 bases of the junction left unmatched. The CDR3 loop is CASSSSVRGPIETQYF. The CDR3, as DNA: TGTGCCAGCAGCTCCTCCGTCAGGGGGCCGATCGAGACCCAGTACTTC.